In this sample, the clone carrying this T cell receptor beta chain turned up a few times. The target antigen is unknown. This entry belongs to a study of T cell repertoires in cytomegalovirus infection. Background on the study: Indicated by public TCR beta signatures were CMV infection and matching HLA type. Notes on the study in general: HLA-C-restricted, CMV-specific TCR beta clonotypes were dominant ex vivo.

TCRdb re-called the reads with MiXCR, one entry per CDR3 protein. The sample consists of roughly 920,000 distinct CDR3 sequences, 31% of them appearing once. The sample in question was cultured CD8+ T cells from PBMCs, obtained from culture after CMV antigen stimulation. The TCR originated in a human donor in good health (CMV status not recorded). Some clones in this sample may be carry-over from other donors' samples.

The CDR3 loop reads CASSSTGQENTGELFF. CDR3 bases: TGTGCCAGCAGCTCAACCGGACAGGAGAACACCGGGGAGCTGTTTTTT. The J gene is TRBJ2-2, the V gene TRBV7-8, with 7 bases matching TRBD1. After removal of 4 bases from V and 1 base from J, the junction contained 6 bases not matched to a gene. Germline V lookup: CDR1 SGHVS, CDR2 FQNEAQ. This CDR3 contains 16 residues.